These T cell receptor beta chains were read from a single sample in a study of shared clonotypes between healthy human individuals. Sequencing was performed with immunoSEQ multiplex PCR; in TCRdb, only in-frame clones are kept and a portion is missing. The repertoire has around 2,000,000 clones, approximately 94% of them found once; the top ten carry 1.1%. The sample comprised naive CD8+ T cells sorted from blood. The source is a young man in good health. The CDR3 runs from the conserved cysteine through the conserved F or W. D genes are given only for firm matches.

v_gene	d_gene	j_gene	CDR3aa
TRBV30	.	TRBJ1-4	CAWSLDSSNEKLFF
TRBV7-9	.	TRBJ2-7	CASSLGGETYEQYF
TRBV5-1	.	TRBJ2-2	CASSPGTTNTGELFF
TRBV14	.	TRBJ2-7	CASSQESPFEQYF
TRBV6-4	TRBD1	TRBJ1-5	CASSDPGQRHVSNQPQHF
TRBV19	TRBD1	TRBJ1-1	CASSIGGGWMNTEAFF
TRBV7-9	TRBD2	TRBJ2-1	CASSAASGPNNEQFF
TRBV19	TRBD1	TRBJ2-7	CATRGTGGYEQYF
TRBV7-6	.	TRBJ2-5	CASSSSPGEGVQETQYF
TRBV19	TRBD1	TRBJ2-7	CASSADRGYEQYF
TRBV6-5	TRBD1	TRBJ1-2	CASSYSWTGDYGYTF
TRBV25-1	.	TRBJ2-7	CASSETHYNEQYF
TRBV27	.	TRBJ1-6	CASSLGAVNSPLHF
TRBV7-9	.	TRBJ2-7	CASSHKYDRSYEQYF
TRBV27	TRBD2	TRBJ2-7	CASSITPGLAYYEQYF
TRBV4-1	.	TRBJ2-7	CASSQVAGTEQYF
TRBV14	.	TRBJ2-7	CASSLDRAYEQYF
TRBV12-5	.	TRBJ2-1	CASGLPGGSGYYNEQFF
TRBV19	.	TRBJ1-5	CASSMGVYSNQPQHF
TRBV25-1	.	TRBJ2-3	CASSVSGLYDTQYF
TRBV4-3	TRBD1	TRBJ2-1	CASSPGTGVNEQFF
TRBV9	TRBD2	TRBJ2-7	CASSPGLAGGNNEQYF
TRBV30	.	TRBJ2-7	CAWSGYTYEQYF
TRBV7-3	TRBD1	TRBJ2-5	CASSPTGAQETQYF
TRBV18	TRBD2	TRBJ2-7	CASSSGLAYEQYF
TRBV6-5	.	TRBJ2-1	CASSPPSLEQFF
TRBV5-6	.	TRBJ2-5	CASSLGRLTRYF
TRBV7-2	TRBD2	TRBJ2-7	CASSLELAGGSGEQYF
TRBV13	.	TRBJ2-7	CASSLGVGAYEQYF
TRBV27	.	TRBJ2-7	CASSSLGSREQYF
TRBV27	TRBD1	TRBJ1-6	CASSSPVTGENSPLHF
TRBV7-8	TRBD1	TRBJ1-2	CASSLDGDSYYGYTF
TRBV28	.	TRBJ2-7	CASSRASYEQYF
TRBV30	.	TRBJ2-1	CAWSVLSGSGEQFF
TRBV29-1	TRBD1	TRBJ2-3	CSVVTGGADTQYF
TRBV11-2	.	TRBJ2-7	CASSFGDSSYEQYF
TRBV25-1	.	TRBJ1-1	CASSEWGNTEAFF
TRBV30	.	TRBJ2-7	CAWSVVGYAYEQYF
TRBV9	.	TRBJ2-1	CASGLLPSSYNEQFF
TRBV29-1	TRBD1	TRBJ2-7	CSGLDRDSYEQYF
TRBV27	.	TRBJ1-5	CASSLSPGSGNQPQHF
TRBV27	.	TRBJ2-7	CASSSPLEGSYEQYF
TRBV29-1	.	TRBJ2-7	CSVEDTGSSYEQYF
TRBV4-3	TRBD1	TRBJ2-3	CASSQVPGQTTDTQYF
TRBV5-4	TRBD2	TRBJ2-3	CASSAGGTRTDTQYF
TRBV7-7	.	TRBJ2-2	CASGQTGELFF
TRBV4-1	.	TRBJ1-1	CASSQQNTEAFF
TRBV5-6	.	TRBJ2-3	CASSLGDTDTQYF
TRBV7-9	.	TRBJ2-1	CASSYGGTYNEQFF
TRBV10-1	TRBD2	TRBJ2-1	CASSEGLAGNNEQFF
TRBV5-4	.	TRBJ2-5	CASSLAGETQYF